The TCR beta chain under discussion was sequenced for a study of regulatory T cells in long-lasting Graves disease. In building TCR beta libraries, iRepertoire HTBI primers were used together with Arm-PCR of CDR3 regions. TCRdb independently ran MiXCR on the multiplex PCR reads; one entry per CDR3 protein. Here the sample spans approximately 400,000 distinct CDR3 sequences, approximately 16% being singletons. This clonotype was counted many times. The time point: newly diagnosed GD, antithyroid drugs for less than 3 months. PBMCs provided the RNA from which the TCR library was made. These data are also associated with another study on T cells in Graves' hyperthyroidism and ophthalmopathy.

The sequences come from peripheral blood mononuclear cells (PBMCs), collected at new diagnosis, from a patient treated with antithyroid drugs. The source is a woman aged 40-49 years with Graves disease.

The CDR3 sequence is CASGVDRTNSPLHF. The CDR3 bases are TGTGCCAGTGGCGTGGACAGGACAAATTCACCCCTCCACTTT. J is TRBJ1-6 and V is TRBV2, with TRBD1 identical over 7 bases. Trimming cost V 9 bases and J 7 bases; bases outside gene matches: 9. The CDR3 length is 14 residues. Germline values: CDR1 SNHLY, CDR2 FYNNEI. Using reference TRBV2 and TRBJ1-6 for the parts outside the CDR3, the full variable domain is EPEVTQTPSHQVTQMGQEVILRCVPISNHLYFYWYRQILGQKVEFLVSFYNNEISEKSEIFDDQFSVERPDGSNFTLKIRSTKLEDSAMYFCASGVDRTNSPLHFGNGTRLTVT.